This T cell receptor beta chain originates from a study of T-cell reconstitution after alpha-beta-depleted transplantation in children. Study-wide points: In some patients, recipient T cells and intrathymic progenitors surviving conditioning explained high day-60 diversity. Roughly two months post-transplant, alpha-beta T cells reportedly originated from several hundred graft clones that had expanded.

Molecular barcoding with unique molecular identifiers was used for the TCRbeta library. A single record per CDR3 protein comes from TCRdb applying MiXCR to the PCR reads. The data contain 800,000 to 1,000,000 distinct CDR3 sequences, about 29% of them seen just once; the ten biggest clones take up 28%. Comment on this clonotype: The antigen remains unidentified.

Deletions cut 5 bases from V and 5 bases from J, with 22 bases between. Germline values: CDR1 DFQATT, CDR2 SNEGSKA (reference sequence). This CDR3 comprises 16 residues. Sequencing was performed on PBMCs, mostly from graft donor cells, taken 360 days after TCRalphabeta/CD19-depleted stem cell transplant. This TCR came from a boy under two years old who had a stem cell transplant for SCID, so the T cells may come from the graft donor. The J gene is TRBJ2-1, the V gene TRBV20-1; no firm D call. The CDR3 reads CSASISQAQWNNEQFF. DNA of the CDR3: TGCAGTGCTTCCATTTCGCAGGCCCAATGGAACAATGAGCAGTTCTTC.